Listed here are 6 T cell receptor beta chains from one sample, sequenced in a study of early T cells in non-severe SARS-CoV-2 infection. Via MiXCR, TCRdb re-called the 5' RACE reads, giving one row per CDR3 protein. The table records more than 90,000 distinct CDR3 sequences, roughly 9.6% of them present only once. Sample: whole blood. The receptors were sampled from an adult who was a healthcare worker with PCR-confirmed SARS-CoV-2 infection or an uninfected control (not recorded which).

This chain uses TRBV29-1 with TRBJ2-7; a possible D gene is TRBD1 (6 bases). Germline loops: CDR1 SQVTM, CDR2 ANQGSEA. The CDR3 sequence is 13 residues long. V was pared by 3 bases and J by 0 bases, with 9 bases between. The CDR3 sequence: CSVDKDSSYEQYF. CDR3 nucleotide sequence: TGCAGCGTTGACAAGGACAGCTCCTACGAGCAGTACTTC.

The chain is built from TRBV6-1 and TRBJ2-5; D is undetermined. The CDR3 has 14 amino acids. V lost 10 bases to trimming and J lost 4 bases, with 19 bases between them. Per germline, CDR1 MNHNS and CDR2 SASEGT. The CDR3 DNA follows: TGTGCCACCACATGGCCCGGCAGCGCAGAGACCCAGTACTTC. Encoded protein: CATTWPGSAETQYF.

The table lists this clonotype with a few counts. The chain links TRBV6-5 to TRBJ2-5; D call uncertain. Germline V CDR1 and CDR2: MNHEY, SVGAGI. V was clipped by 6 bases and J by 1 base, with 9 bases between them. This CDR3 has 13 amino acids. CDR3 nucleotide sequence: TGTGCCAGCAGGCTGCACATCCAAGAGACCCAGTACTTC. It translates to CASRLHIQETQYF.

This clonotype has a handful of counts. This sequence joins TRBV20-1 and TRBJ2-1; tentative D call: TRBD1 (6 bases). V dropped 6 bases and J dropped 12 bases, with 21 bases sitting between them. CDR1 is DFQATT, CDR2 SNEGSKA, per germline (reference sequence). This CDR3 comprises 13 residues. Here the CDR3 reads CSAQQTGRFGQFF. The CDR3 DNA reads TGCAGTGCCCAACAGACAGGCAGGTTTGGGCAGTTCTTC.

V usage is TRBV9 and J usage is TRBJ1-1, with D unclear. With 3 bases removed from V and 1 base from J, the gap between germline ends came to 13 bases. Germline loops: CDR1 SGDLS, CDR2 YYNGEE. CDR3 length: 15 amino acids. This CDR3 is CASSAGIPANTEAFF. In DNA, the CDR3 is TGTGCCAGCAGCGCGGGAATCCCCGCGAACACTGAAGCTTTCTTT. Supplemented by reference TRBV9 and TRBJ1-1, the full variable domain reads DSGVTQTPKHLITATGQRVTLRCSPRSGDLSVYWYQQSLDQGLQFLIQYYNGEERAKGNILERFSAQQFPDLHSELNLSSLELGDSALYFCASSAGIPANTEAFFGQGTRLTVV.

V and J are TRBV12-3 or TRBV12-4 and TRBJ1-2, with TRBD1 identical over 7 bases. CDR3 length equals 15 residues. Unmatched junction bases numbered 5, after V lost 0 bases and J lost 4 bases. The CDR3 reads CASSLADRTSYGYTF. CDR3 coding DNA: TGTGCCAGCAGTTTAGCGGACAGGACGTCCTATGGCTACACCTTC.